Included here is one TCR beta chain sequence, with context. Its antigen is currently not known. No base quality information exists; no much larger clone differs at one position. TCRbeta CDR3 regions were amplified from genomic DNA using the immunoSEQ Assay, a bias-controlled multiplex PCR. The original methods were these. The number of nucleated cells in each sample was estimated from the amplification of reference gene primers within the assay. Sequence reads were collapsed and filtered to measure the absolute abundance of every unique TCRbeta CDR3 rearrangement. For each sample, productive Simpson clonality was calculated as the square root of Simpson's diversity index across productive rearrangements. Entries here come from immuneACCESS through TCRdb and include only in-frame sequences with V and J called. Some clones fail to appear in such tables; in the studies checked, an unresolved V gene covers under half of the shortfall, and the cause of the remainder is unknown. V and J calls and clone size are as listed in that table; D and trimming were resolved from the DNA. This sample holds about 330,000 clones; around 90% were observed only once. About 5% of the sample goes to the ten largest clones.

In the prospective study, participants were roughly 18 to 100 years old, resided in fewer than 25 geographic areas of the United States, and were enrolled through a virtual design. In the prospective study, participants were assigned to cohorts based on the clinical history participants reported in a screening survey and a study questionnaire. For ImmuneRACE Cohort 3, a participant was defined as recovered based on two consecutive negative NP/OP PCR tests, clearance by a healthcare professional, or resolution of symptoms. In the prospective study, whole blood, serum and a nasopharyngeal or oropharyngeal swab were collected from each participant by mobile phlebotomists. Additional blood draws and questionnaires over an approximately two-month period could optionally be provided by prospective study participants. Blood samples from the prospective study were shipped frozen or at room temperature prior to DNA extraction.

The sample comes from a study of blood T cell repertoires in COVID-19 (dated by TCRdb to about 2020). Notes on the research overall: The collaborator samples originated in the United States, Italy and Spain and spanned the acute and convalescent phases of COVID-19. The material from the prospective study consisted of cDNA or gDNA derived from T cells, B-cell-depleted T cells, or PBMCs. Deeply sampled blood TCRbeta repertoires from subjects exposed to, actively infected with, or recovered from COVID-19 were included in the dataset. The repertoires were made available in a free public database intended to serve as a resource for research on the immune response to SARS-CoV-2. Samples came from the ongoing ImmuneRACE study (first 160 participants) plus 1,254 subjects from 6 global collaborators. The sample metadata nearly always contained a de-identified subject ID, COVID-19 status, age in years and sex. HLA class I and class II types, where available, came from metadata supplied by the sample provider rather than from assay-based typing.

Clipping removes 2 bases from V and 7 bases from J, with 10 as the unmatched junction base count. The CDR3 covers 16 residues, taking in both the cysteine and the phenylalanine. Only CDR3 DNA is held: 48 bases, read in frame from base 1. The germline V gene gives CDR1 as SGHTS and CDR2 as YDEGEE. What the study reported, not specific to this receptor: The quantity of clinical and demographic metadata differed by source and by participant and was supplied without curation.

This TCR derives from a man aged 25 to 45 who had recovered from COVID-19. The sequence links TRBV5-8 to TRBJ2-1, with TRBD2 matching 9 junction bases. Sequencing was done on a sample of PBMCs or T cells enriched from blood (not recorded which). The bases read TGTGCCAGCAGCTTATATAGCGGGGGCCGTTCAAATGAGCAGTTCTTC. This encodes CASSLYSGGRSNEQFF.